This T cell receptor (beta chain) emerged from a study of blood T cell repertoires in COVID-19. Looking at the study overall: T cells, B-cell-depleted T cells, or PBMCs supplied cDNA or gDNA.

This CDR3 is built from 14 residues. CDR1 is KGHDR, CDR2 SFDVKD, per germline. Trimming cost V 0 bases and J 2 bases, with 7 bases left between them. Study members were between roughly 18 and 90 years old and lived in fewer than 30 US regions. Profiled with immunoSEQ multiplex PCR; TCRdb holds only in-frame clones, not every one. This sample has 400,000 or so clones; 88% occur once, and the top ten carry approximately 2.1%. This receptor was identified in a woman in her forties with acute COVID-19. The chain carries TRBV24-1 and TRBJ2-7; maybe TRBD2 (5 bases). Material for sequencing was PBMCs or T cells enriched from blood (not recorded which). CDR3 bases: TGTGCCACCAGTGATTTGCCCGGGACCTACGAGCAGTACTTC. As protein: CATSDLPGTYEQYF.